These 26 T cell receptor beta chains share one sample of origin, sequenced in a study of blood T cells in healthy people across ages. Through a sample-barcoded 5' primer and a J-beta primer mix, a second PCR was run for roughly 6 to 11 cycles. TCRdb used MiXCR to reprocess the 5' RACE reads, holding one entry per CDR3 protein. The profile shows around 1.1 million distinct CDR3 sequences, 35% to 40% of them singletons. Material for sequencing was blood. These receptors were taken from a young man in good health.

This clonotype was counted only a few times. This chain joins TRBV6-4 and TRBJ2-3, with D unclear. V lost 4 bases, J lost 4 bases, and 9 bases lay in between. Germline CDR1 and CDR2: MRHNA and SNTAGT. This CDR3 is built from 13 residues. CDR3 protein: CASSVVIADTQYF. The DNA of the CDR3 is TGTGCCAGCAGTGTCGTGATCGCAGATACGCAGTATTTT.

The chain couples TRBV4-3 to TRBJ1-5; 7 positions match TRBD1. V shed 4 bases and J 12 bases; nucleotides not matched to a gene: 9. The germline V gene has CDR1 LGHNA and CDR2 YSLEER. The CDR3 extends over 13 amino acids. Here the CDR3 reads CASSRKLWTGQHF. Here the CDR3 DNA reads TGCGCCAGCAGCCGCAAACTGTGGACAGGCCAGCATTTT.

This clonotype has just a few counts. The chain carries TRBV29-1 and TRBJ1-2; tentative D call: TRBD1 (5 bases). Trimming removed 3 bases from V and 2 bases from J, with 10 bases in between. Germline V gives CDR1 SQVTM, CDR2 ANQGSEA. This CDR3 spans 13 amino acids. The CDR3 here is CSVDGQGNYGYTF. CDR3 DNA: TGCAGCGTTGATGGGCAGGGAAACTATGGCTACACCTTC.

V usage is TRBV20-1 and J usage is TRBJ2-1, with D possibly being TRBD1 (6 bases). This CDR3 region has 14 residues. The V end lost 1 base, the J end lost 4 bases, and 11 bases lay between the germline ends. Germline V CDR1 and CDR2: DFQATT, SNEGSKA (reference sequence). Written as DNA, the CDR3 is TGCAGTGCTAGAGCCGGGACACTATACAATGAGCAGTTCTTC. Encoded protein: CSARAGTLYNEQFF.

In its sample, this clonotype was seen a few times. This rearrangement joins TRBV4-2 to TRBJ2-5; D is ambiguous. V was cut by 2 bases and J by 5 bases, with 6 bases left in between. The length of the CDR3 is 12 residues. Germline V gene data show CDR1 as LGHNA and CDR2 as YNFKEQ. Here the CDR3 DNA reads TGTGCCAGCAGCCAATCGAGGGAGACCCAGTACTTC. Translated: CASSQSRETQYF.

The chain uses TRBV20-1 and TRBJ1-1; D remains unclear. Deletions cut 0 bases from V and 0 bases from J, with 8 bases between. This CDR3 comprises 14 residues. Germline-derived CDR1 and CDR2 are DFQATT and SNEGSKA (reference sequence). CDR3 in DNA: TGCAGTGCTAGAGATGCTGGGCTGAACACTGAAGCTTTCTTT. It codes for CSARDAGLNTEAFF.

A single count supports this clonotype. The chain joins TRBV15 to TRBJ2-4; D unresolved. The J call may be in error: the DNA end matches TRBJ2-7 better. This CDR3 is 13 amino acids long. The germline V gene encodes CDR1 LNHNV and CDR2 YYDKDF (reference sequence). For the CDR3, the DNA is TGTGCCACCAGCAGAGATCACTCCTACGAGCAGTACTTC. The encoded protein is CATSRDHSYEQYF.

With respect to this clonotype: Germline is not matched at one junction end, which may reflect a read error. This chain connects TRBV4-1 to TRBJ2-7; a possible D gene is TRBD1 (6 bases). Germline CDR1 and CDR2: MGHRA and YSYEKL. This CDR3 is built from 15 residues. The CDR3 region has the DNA TGCGCCAGCAGCCAAGAAACAGGGAGAAACTACGGGCAGTACTTC. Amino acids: CASSQETGRNYGQYF.

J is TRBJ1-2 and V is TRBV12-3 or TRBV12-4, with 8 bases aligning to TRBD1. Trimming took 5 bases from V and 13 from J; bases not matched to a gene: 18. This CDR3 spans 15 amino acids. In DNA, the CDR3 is TGTGCCAGCAGTCAAACCGGAAAGCAGGGGGCCTCCCCCACCTTC. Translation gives CASSQTGKQGASPTF.

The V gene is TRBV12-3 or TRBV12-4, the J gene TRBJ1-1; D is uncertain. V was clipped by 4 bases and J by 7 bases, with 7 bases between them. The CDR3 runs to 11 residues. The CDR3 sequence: CASSSTVEAFF. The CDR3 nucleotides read TGTGCCAGCAGTTCTACAGTTGAAGCTTTCTTT.

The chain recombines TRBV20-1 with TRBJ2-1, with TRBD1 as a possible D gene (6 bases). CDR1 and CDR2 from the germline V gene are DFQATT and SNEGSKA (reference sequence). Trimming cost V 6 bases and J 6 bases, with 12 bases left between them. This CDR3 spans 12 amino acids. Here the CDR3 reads CSANGQLNEQFF. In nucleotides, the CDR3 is TGCAGTGCCAACGGACAGCTCAATGAGCAGTTCTTC.

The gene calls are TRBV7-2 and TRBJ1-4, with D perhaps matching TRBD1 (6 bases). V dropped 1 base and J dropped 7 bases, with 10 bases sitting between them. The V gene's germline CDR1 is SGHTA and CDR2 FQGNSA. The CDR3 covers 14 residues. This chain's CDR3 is CASSLGVGGEKLFF. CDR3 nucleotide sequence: TGTGCCAGCAGCTTAGGGGTAGGGGGTGAAAAACTGTTTTTT.

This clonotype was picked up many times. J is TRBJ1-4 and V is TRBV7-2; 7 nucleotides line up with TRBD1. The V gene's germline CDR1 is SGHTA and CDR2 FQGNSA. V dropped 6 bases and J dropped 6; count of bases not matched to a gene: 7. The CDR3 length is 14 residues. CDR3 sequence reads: CASRATGAYEKLFF. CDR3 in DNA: TGTGCCAGCAGGGCTACAGGGGCTTATGAAAAACTGTTTTTT.

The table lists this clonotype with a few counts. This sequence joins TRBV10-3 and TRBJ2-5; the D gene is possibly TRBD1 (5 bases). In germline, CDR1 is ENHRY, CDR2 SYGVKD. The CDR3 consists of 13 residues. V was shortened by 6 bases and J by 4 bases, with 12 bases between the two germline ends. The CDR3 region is CAIRGDSSETQYF. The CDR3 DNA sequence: TGTGCCATCAGAGGAGACAGTTCAGAGACCCAGTACTTC.

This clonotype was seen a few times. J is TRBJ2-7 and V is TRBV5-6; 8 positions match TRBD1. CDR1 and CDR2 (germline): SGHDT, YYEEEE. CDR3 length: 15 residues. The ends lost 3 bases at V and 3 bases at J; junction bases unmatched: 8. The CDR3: CASSYGTGRSYEQYF. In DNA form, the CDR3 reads TGTGCCAGCAGCTACGGGACAGGAAGGAGCTACGAGCAGTACTTC.

CDR3 sequence: CASSEALPKGTEPYEQYF. CDR3 nucleotides: TGTGCCAGCAGTGAAGCTTTACCCAAAGGGACAGAACCCTACGAGCAGTACTTC. The chain couples TRBV2 to TRBJ2-7, with 7 bases aligning to TRBD1. The CDR3 is 18 residues long. With 0 bases clipped from V and 2 bases from J, the junction kept 13 bases outside the gene matches. In germline, CDR1 is SNHLY, CDR2 FYNNEI.

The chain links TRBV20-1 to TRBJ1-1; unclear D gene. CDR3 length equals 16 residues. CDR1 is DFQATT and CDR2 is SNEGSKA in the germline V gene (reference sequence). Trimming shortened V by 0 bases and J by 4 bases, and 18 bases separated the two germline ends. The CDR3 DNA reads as TGCAGTGCTAGAGATGCCGCGACTCCGGATGGCACTGAAGCTTTCTTT. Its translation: CSARDAATPDGTEAFF.

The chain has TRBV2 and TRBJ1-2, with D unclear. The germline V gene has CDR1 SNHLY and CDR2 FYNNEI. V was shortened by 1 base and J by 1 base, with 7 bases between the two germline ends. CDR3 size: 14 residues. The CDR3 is CASSEVQLNYGYTF. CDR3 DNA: TGTGCCAGCAGTGAAGTTCAGCTTAACTATGGCTACACCTTC.

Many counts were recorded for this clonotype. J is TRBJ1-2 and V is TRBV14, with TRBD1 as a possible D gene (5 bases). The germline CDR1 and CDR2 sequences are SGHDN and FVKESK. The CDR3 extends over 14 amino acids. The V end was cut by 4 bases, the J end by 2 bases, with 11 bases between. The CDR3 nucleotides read TGTGCCAGCAGCCCGACGACAGCAAACTATGGCTACACCTTC. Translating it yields CASSPTTANYGYTF.

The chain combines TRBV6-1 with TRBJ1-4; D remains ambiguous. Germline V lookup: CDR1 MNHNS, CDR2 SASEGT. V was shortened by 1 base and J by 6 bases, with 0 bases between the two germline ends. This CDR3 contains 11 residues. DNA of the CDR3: TGTGCCAGCAGTGAAGATGAAAAACTGTTTTTT. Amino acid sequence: CASSEDEKLFF.

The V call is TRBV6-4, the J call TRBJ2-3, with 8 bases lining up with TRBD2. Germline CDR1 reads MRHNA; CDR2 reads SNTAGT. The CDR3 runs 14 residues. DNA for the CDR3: TGTGTCGGCAGTCCCCAGAGACTAGCGGATACGCAGTATTTT. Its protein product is CVGSPQRLADTQYF.

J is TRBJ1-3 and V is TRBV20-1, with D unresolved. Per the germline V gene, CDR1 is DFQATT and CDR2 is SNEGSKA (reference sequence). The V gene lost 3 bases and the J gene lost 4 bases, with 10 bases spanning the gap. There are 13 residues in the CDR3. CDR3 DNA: TGCAGTGCTAGCGAAGGGCCCGGAAACACCATATATTTT. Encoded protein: CSASEGPGNTIYF.

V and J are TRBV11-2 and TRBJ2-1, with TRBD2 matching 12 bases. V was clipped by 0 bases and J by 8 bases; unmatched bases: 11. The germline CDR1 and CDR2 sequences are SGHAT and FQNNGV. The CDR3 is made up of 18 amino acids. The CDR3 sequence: CASSLDRLAGALVDEQFF. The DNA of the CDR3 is TGTGCCAGCAGCTTAGACCGACTAGCGGGGGCCCTAGTGGATGAGCAGTTCTTC. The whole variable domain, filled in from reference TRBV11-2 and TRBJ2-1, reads EAGVAQSPRYKIIEKRQSVAFWCNPISGHATLYWYQQILGQGPKLLIQFQNNGVVDDSQLPKDRFSAERLKGVDSTLKIQPAKLEDSAVYLCASSLDRLAGALVDEQFFGPGTRLTVL.

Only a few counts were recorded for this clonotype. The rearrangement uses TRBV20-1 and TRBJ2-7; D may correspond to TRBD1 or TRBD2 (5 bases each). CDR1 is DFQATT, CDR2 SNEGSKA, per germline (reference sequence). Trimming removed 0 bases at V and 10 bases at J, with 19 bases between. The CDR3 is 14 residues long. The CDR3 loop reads CSARDLKGPGDQYF. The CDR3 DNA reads TGCAGTGCTAGAGACCTTAAGGGTCCCGGGGACCAGTACTTC.

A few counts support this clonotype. CDR3: CASSHLKLGEYF. CDR3 DNA sequence: TGTGCCAGCAGCCATTTAAAACTGGGCGAGTACTTC. V usage is TRBV7-9 and J usage is TRBJ2-5; D is uncertain. The CDR3 sequence is 12 residues long. Germline lookup yields CDR1 SEHNR and CDR2 FQNEAQ (reference sequence). The V end lost 5 bases, the J end lost 12 bases, and 16 bases lay between the germline ends.

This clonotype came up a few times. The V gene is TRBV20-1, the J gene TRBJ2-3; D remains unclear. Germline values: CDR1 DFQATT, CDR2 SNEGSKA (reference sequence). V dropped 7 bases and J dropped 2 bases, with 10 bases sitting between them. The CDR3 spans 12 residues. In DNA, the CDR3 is TGCAGTGTGGCTGCCGCCACAGATACGCAGTATTTT. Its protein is CSVAAATDTQYF.